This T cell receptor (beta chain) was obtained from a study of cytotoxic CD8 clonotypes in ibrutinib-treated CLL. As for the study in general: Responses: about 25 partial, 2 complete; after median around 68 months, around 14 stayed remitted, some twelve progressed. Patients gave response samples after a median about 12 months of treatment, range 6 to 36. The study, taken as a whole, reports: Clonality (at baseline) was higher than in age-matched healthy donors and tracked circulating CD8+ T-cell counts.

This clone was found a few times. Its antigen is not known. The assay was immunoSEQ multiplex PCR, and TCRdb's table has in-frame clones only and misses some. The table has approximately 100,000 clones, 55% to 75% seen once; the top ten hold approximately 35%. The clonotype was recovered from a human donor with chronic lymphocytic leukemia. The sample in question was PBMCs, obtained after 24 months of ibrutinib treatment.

The CDR3 spells CATQDYSGNTIYF. In DNA form, the CDR3 reads TGTGCCACCCAGGACTACTCTGGAAACACCATATATTTT. The chain has TRBV6-6 and TRBJ1-3; D is ambiguous. Germline V gene lookup returns CDR1 MNHNY and CDR2 SVGAGI (reference sequence). Deletions cut 10 bases from V and 0 bases from J, with 10 bases between. The CDR3 runs 13 residues.